This T cell receptor (beta chain) was profiled in a study of shared clonotypes between healthy human individuals. TCRdb's table, derived via immunoSEQ multiplex PCR, lists solely in-frame clones and lacks some. Found here are approximately 350,000 clones, approximately 79% of them singletons; the top ten hold approximately 10%. Whole-study findings and limits: Four donors held about 5% of naive CD4 clonotypes in common. A reduction in generation probabilities was seen for non-shared clonotypes relative to those shared by all four donors.

In the case of this clone: Its antigen is not known. Other DNA sequences of this sample code for an identical CDR3.

The V and J ends lost 4 bases and 1 base respectively, with 11 bases between them. CDR3 length: 14 residues. Germline V gene data show CDR1 as SGHRS and CDR2 as YFSETQ. The gene calls are TRBV5-1 and TRBJ1-1; maybe TRBD1 (6 bases). Sample: memory CD4+ T cells sorted from blood. Subset given: CD45RA-negative fraction. The source is a man aged 25 to 40 in good health. Here the CDR3 DNA reads TGCGCCAGCAGCAGAGGACAGCCGAACACTGAAGCTTTCTTT. The encoded protein is CASSRGQPNTEAFF.